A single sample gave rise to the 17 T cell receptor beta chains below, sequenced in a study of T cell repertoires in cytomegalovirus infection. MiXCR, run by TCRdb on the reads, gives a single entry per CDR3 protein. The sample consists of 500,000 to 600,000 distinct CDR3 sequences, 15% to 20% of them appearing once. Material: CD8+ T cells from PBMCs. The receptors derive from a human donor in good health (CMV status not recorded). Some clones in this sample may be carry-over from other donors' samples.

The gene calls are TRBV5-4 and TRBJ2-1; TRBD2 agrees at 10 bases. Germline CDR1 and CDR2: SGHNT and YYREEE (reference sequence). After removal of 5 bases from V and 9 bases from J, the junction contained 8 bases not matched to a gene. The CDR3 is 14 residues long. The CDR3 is CASRKAGGRFEQFF. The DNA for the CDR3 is TGTGCCAGCAGGAAAGCGGGAGGGCGATTTGAGCAGTTCTTC.

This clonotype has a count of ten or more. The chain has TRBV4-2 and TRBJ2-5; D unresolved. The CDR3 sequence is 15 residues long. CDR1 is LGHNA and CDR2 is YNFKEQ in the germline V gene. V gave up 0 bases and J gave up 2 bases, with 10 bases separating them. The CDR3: CASSQEERAQETQYF. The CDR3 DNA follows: TGTGCCAGCAGCCAAGAGGAAAGGGCGCAAGAGACCCAGTACTTC.

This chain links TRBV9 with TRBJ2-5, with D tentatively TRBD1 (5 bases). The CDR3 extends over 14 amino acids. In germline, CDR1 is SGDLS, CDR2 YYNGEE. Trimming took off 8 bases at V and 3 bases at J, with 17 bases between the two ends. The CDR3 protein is CASQQGIGEETQYF. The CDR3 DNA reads TGTGCCAGTCAGCAGGGTATTGGTGAAGAGACCCAGTACTTC.

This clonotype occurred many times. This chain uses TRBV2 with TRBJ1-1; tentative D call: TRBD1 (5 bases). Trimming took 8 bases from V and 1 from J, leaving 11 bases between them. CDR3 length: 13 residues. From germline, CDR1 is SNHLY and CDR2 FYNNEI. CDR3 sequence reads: CASPGGTNTEAFF. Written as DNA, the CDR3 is TGTGCCAGCCCCGGAGGGACGAACACTGAAGCTTTCTTT.

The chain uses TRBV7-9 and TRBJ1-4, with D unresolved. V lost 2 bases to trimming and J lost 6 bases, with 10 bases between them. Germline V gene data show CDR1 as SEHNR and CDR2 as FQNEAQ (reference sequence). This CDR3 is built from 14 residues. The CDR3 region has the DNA TGTGCCAGCAGCTTAATCGGGTCGCATGAAAAACTGTTTTTT. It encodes CASSLIGSHEKLFF.

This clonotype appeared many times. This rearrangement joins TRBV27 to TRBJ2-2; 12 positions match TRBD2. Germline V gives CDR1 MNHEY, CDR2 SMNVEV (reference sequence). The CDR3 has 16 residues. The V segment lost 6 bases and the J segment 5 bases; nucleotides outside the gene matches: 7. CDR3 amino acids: CASRPTSGRATGELFF. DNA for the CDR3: TGTGCCAGCAGGCCGACTAGCGGGAGAGCGACCGGGGAGCTGTTTTTT.

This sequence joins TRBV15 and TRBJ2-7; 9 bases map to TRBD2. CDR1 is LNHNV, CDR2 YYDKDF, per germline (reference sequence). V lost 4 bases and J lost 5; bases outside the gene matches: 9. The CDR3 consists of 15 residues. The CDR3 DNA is TGTGCCACCAGCATTGGGACGGGACTAGCCCACGAGCAGTACTTC. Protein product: CATSIGTGLAHEQYF. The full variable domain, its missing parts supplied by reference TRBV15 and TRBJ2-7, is DAMVIQNPRYQVTQFGKPVTLSCSQTLNHNVMYWYQQKSSQAPKLLFHYYDKDFNNEADTPDNFQSRRPNTSFCFLDIRSPGLGDTAMYLCATSIGTGLAHEQYFGPGTRLTVT.

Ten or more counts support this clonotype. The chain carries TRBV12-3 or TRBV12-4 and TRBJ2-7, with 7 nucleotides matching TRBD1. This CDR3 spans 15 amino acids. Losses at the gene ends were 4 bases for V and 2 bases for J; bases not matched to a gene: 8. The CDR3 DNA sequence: TGTGCCAGCAGTTCCCCGGACAGGAGCCCCTACGAGCAGTACTTC. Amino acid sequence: CASSSPDRSPYEQYF.

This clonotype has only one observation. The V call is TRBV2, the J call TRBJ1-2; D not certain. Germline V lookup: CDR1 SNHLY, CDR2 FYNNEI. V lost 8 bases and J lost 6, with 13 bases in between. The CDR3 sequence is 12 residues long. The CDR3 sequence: CASVRWAHGYTF. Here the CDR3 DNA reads TGTGCCAGCGTTCGCTGGGCCCATGGCTACACCTTC.

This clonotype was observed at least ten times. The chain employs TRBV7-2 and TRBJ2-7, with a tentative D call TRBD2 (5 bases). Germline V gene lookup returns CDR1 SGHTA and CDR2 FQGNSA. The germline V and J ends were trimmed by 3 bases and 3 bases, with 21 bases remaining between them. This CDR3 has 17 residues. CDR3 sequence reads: CASSFGGKGFSVYEQYF. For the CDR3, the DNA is TGTGCCAGCAGCTTTGGAGGCAAGGGCTTCTCGGTCTACGAGCAGTACTTC.

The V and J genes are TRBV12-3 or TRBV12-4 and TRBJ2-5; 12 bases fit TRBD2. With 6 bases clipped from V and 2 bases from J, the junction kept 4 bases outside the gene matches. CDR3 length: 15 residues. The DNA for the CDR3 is TGTGCCAGCAGCCTGACTAGCGGGAGACAAGAGACCCAGTACTTC. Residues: CASSLTSGRQETQYF.

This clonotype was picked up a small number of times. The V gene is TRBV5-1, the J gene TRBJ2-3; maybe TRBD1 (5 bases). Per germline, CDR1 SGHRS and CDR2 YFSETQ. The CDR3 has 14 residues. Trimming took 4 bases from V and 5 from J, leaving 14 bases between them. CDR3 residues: CASSGKPQGDTQYF. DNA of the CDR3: TGCGCCAGCAGCGGGAAACCTCAGGGAGATACGCAGTATTTT.

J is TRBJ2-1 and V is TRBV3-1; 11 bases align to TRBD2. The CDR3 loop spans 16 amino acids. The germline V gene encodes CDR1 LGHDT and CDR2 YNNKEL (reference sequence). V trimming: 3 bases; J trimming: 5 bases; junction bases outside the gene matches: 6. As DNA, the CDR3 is TGTGCCAGCAGCCACATAGCGGGGGGGGTCAACAATGAGCAGTTCTTC. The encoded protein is CASSHIAGGVNNEQFF.

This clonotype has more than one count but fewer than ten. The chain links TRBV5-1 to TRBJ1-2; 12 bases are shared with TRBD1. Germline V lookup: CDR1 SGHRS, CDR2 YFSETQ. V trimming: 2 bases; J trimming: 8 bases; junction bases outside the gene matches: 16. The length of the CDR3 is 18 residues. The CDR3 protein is CASSLRDRGPEEVWGYTF. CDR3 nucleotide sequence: TGCGCCAGCAGCTTACGGGACAGGGGGCCGGAAGAAGTATGGGGCTACACCTTC.

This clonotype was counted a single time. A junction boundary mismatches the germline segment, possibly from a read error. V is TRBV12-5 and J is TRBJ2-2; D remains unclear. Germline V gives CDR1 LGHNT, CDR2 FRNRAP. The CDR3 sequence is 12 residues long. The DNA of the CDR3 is TGTGCTAGTGGTCGAAACACCGTGGAGCGGTTTTTT. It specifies CASGRNTVERFF.

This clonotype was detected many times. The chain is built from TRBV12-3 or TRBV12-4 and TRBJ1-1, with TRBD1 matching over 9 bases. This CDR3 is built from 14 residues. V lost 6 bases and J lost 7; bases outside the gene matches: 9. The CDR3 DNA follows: TGTGCCAGCAGCCCTCGGACAGGGGTGCATGAAGCTTTCTTT. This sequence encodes CASSPRTGVHEAFF.

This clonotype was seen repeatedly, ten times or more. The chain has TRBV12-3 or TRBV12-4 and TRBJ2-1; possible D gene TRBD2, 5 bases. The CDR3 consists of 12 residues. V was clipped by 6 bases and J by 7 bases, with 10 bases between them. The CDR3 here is CASRARGNEQFF. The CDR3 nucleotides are TGTGCCAGCAGGGCCCGCGGGAATGAGCAGTTCTTC.